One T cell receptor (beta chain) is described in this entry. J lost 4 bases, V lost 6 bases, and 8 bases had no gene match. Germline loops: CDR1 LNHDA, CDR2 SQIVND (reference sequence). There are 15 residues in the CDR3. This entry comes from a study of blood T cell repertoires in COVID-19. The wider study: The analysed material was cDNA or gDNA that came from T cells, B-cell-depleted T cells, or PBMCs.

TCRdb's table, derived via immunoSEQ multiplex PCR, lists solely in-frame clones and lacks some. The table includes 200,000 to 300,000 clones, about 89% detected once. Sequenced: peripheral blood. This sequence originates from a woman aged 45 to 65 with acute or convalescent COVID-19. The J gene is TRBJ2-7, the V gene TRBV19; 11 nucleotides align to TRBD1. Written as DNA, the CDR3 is TGTGCCAGTAGAGAAACCGGGACAGGGGGGTACGAGCAGTACTTC. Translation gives CASRETGTGGYEQYF.